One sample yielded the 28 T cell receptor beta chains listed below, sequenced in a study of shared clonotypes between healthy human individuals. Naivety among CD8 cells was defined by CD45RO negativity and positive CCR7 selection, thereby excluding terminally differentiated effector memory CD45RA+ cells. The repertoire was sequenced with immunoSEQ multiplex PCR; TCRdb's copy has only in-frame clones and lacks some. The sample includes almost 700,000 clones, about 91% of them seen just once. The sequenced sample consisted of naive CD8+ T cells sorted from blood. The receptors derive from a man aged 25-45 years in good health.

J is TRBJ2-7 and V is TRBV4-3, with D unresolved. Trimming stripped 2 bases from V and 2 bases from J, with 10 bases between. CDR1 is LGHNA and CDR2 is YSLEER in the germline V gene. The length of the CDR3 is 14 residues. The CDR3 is CASSQYAGPYEQYF. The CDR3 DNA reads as TGCGCCAGCAGCCAATATGCTGGCCCCTACGAGCAGTACTTC.

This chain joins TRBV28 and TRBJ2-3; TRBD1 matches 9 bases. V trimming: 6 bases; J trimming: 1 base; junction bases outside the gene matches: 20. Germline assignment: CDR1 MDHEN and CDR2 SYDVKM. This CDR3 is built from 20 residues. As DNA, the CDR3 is TGTGCCAGCAGCGGTACCCGGGACAGGGACTCCTCTCGCCGCACAGATACGCAGTATTTT. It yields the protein CASSGTRDRDSSRRTDTQYF.

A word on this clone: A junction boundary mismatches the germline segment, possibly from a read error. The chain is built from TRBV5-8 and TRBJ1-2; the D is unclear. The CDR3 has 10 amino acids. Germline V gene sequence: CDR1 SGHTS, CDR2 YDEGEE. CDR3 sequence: CASSLTEPFF. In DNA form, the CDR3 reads TGTGCCAGCAGCTTGACGGAGCCCTTCTTC. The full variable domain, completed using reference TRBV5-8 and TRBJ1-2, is EAGVTQSPTHLIKTRGQQATLRCSPISGHTSVYWYQQALGLGLQFLLWYDEGEERNRGNFPPRFSGRQFPNYSSELNVNALELEDSALYLCASSLTEPFFGSGTRLTVV.

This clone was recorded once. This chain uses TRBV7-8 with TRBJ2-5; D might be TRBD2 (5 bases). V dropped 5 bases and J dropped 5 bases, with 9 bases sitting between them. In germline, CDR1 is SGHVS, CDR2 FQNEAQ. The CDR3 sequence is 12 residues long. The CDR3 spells CASSPGWETQYF. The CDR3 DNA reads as TGTGCCAGCAGCCCGGGGTGGGAGACCCAGTACTTC.

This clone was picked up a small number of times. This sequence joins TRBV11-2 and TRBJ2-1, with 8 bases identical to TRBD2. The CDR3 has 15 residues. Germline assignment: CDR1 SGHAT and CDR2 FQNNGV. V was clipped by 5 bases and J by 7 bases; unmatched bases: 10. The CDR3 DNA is TGTGCCAGCAGCCCTGGAAGCGGGAGTAGGAATGAGCAGTTCTTC. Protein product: CASSPGSGSRNEQFF.

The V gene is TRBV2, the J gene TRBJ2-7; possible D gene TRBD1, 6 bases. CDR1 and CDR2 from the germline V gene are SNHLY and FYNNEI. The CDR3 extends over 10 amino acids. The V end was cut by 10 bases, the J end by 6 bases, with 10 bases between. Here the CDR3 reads CATLQGEQYF. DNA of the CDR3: TGTGCCACCCTACAGGGCGAGCAGTACTTC.

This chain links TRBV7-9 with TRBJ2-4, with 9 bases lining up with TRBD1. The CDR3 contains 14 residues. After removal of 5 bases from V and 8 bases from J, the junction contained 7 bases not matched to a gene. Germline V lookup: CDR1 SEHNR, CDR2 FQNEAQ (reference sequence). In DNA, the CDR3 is TGTGCCAGCAGCAACCGGACAGGGGCGGACATTCAGTACTTC. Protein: CASSNRTGADIQYF.

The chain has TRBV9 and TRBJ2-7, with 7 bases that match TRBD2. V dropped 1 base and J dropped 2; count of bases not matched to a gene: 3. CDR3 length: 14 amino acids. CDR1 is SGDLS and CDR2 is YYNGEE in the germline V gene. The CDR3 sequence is CASSVSGTTYEQYF. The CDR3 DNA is TGTGCCAGCAGCGTAAGCGGGACGACCTACGAGCAGTACTTC.

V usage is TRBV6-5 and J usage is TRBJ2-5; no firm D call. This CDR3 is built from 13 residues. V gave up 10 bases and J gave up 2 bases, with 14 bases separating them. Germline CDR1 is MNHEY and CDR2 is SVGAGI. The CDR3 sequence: CATQQVWQETQYF. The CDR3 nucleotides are TGTGCCACCCAGCAGGTTTGGCAAGAGACCCAGTACTTC.

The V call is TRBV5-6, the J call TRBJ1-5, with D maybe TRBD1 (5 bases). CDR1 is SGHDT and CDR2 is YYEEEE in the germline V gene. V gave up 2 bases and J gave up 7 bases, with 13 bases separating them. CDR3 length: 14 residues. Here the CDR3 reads CASSFRGEWQPQHF. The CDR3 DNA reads TGTGCCAGCAGCTTTAGGGGTGAGTGGCAGCCCCAGCATTTT.

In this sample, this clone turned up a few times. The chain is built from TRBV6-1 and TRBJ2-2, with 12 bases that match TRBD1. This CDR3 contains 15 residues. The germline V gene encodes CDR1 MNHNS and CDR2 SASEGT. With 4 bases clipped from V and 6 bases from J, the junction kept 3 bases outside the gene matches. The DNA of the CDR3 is TGTGCCAGCAGTGCGGGACAGGGGGCCTCCGGGGAGCTGTTTTTT. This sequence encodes CASSAGQGASGELFF.

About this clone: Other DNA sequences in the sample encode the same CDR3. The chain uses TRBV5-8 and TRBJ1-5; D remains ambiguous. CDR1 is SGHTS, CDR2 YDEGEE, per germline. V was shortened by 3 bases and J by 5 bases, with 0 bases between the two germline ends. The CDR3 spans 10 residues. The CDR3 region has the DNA TGTGCCAGCAGCTATCAGCCCCAGCATTTT. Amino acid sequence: CASSYQPQHF.

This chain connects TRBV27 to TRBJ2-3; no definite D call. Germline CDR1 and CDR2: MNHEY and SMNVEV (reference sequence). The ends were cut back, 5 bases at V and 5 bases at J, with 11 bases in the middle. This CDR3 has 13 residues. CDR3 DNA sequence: TGTGCCAGCAGTGGAAAGAGTCGAGATACGCAGTATTTT. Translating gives CASSGKSRDTQYF.

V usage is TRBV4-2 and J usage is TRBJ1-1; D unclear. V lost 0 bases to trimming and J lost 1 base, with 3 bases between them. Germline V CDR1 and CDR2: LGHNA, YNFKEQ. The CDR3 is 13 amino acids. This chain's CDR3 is CASSQDWNTEAFF. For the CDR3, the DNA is TGTGCCAGCAGCCAAGATTGGAACACTGAAGCTTTCTTT.

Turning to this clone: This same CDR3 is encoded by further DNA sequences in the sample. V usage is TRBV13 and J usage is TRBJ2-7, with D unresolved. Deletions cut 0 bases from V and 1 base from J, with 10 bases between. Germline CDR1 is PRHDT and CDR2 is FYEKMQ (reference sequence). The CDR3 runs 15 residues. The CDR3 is CASSLGAGSSYEQYF. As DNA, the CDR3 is TGTGCCAGCAGCTTAGGCGCCGGGTCTTCCTACGAGCAGTACTTC.

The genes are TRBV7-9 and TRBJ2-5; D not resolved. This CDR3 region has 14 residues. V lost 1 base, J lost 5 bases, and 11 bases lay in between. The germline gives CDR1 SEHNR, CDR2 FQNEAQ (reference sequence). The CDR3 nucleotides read TGTGCCAGCAGCTTAGACGCCTACGGGGAGACCCAGTACTTC. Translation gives CASSLDAYGETQYF.

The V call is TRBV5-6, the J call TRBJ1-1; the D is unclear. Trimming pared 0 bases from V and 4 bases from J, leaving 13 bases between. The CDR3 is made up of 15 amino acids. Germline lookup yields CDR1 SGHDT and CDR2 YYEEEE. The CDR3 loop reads CASSLGSGLSTEAFF. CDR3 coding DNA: TGTGCCAGCAGCTTGGGATCGGGTTTATCCACTGAAGCTTTCTTT.

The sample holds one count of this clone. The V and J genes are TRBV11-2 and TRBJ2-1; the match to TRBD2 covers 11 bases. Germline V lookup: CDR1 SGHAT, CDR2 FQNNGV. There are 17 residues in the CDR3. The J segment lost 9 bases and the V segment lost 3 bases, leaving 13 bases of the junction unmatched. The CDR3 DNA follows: TGTGCCAGCAGCTTTAGGCAGGTAGTAGCGGGAGGGAGTGAGCAGTTCTTC. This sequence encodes CASSFRQVVAGGSEQFF.

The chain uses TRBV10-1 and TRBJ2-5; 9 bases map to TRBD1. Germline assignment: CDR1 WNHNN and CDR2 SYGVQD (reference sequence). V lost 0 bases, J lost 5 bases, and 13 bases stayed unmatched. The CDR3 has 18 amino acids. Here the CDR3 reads CASSESIGVDRGLETQYF. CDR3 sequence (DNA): TGCGCCAGCAGTGAGTCTATTGGTGTGGACAGGGGATTGGAGACCCAGTACTTC.

The CDR3 here is CASSPVSSNTGELFF. DNA for the CDR3: TGTGCCAGCAGTCCGGTGAGCTCGAACACCGGGGAGCTGTTTTTT. V and J are TRBV27 and TRBJ2-2; unclear D gene. Germline-derived CDR1 and CDR2 are MNHEY and SMNVEV (reference sequence). This CDR3 region has 15 residues. V was trimmed by 5 bases and J by 0 bases, leaving 10 bases between them.

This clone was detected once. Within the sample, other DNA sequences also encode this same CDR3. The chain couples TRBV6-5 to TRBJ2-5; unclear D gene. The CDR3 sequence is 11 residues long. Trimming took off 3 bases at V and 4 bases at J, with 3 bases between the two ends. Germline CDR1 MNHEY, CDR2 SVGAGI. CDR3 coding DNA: TGTGCCAGCAGTTATGGAGAGACCCAGTACTTC. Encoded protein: CASSYGETQYF.

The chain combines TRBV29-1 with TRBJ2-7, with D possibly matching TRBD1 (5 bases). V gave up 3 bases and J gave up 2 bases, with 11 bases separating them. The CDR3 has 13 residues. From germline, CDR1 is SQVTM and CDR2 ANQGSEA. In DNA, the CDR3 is TGCAGCGTTGAGGGCTTAGGGGCCTACGAGCAGTACTTC. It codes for CSVEGLGAYEQYF.

CDR3 DNA: TGTGCCACCCGCTCGGGGTCCCATGGCTACACCTTC. This codes for CATRSGSHGYTF. The chain is built from TRBV2 and TRBJ1-2; the D is unclear. Germline V gene lookup returns CDR1 SNHLY and CDR2 FYNNEI. The CDR3 has 12 amino acids. With 10 bases removed from V and 6 bases from J, the gap between germline ends came to 15 bases.

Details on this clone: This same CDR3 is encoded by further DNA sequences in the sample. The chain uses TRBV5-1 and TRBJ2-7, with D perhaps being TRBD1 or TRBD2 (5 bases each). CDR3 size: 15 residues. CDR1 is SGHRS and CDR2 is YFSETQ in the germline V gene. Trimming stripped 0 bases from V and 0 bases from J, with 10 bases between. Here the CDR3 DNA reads TGCGCCAGCAGCTTGGTCGATGGGGGCTCCTACGAGCAGTACTTC. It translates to CASSLVDGGSYEQYF. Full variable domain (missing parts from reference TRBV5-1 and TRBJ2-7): KAGVTQTPRYLIKTRGQQVTLSCSPISGHRSVSWYQQTPGQGLQFLFEYFSETQRNKGNFPGRFSGRQFSNSRSEMNVSTLELGDSALYLCASSLVDGGSYEQYFGPGTRLTVT.

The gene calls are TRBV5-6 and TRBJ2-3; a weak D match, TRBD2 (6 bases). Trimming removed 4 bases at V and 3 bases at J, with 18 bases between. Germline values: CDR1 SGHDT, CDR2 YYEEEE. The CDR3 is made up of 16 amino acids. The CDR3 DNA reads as TGTGCCAGCAGCCCGGGACTTACCGAGAGGACAGATACGCAGTATTTT. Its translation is CASSPGLTERTDTQYF.

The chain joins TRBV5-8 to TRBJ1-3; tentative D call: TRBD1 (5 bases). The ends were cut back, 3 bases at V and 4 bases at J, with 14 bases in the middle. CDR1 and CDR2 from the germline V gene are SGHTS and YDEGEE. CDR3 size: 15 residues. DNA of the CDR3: TGTGCCAGCAGCTGGGGGGTCTCAATCGGAAACACCATATATTTT. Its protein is CASSWGVSIGNTIYF.

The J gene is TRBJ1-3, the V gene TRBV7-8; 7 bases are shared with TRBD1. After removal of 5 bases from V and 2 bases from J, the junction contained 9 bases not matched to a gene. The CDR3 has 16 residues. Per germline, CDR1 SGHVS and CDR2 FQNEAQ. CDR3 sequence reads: CASSLRGPGAGNTIYF. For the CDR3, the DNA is TGTGCCAGCAGCCTGAGGGGGCCAGGGGCTGGAAACACCATATATTTT.

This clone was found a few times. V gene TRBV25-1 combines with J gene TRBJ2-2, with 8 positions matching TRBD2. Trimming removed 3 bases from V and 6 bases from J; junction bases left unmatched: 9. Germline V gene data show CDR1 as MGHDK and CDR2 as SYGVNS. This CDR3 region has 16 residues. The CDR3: CASSEPSGSQAGELFF. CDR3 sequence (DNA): TGTGCCAGCAGTGAGCCAAGCGGGAGTCAGGCCGGGGAGCTGTTTTTT.